Presented here are 25 T cell receptor beta chains from one specimen sequenced in a study of cytomegalovirus exposure and HLA in healthy donors. The PCR used 60 Vbeta and 13 Jbeta primers. Libraries were prepared by immunoSEQ multiplex PCR; TCRdb keeps only in-frame clonotypes and omits some of them. The table has 55,000 to 70,000 clones, around 61% seen once. The sample consisted of PBMCs. All receptors come from a woman between 45 and 65 years old in good health and CMV-seronegative.

The chain is built from TRBV27 and TRBJ2-7; the match to TRBD1 covers 7 bases. The germline CDR1 and CDR2 sequences are MNHEY and SMNVEV (reference sequence). V shed 8 bases, J shed 2 bases, and the junction held 12 bases outside the gene matches. The CDR3 length is 15 residues. CDR3 DNA: TGTGCCAGCGCCATTACAGGGGCCATCGCCTACGAGCAGTACTTC. Its protein is CASAITGAIAYEQYF.

V is TRBV6-5 and J is TRBJ1-3, with D possibly being TRBD1 (6 bases). Germline assignment: CDR1 MNHEY and CDR2 SVGAGI. Trimming removed 6 bases from V and 0 bases from J, with 9 bases in between. This CDR3 has 14 residues. This CDR3 is CASRQGLSGNTIYF. In DNA form, the CDR3 reads TGTGCCAGCAGACAGGGCCTCTCTGGAAACACCATATATTTT.

The CDR3 loop is CATSREGGTSGSRLSAYSYEQYF. The DNA of the CDR3 is TGTGCCACCAGCAGAGAGGGGGGGACTAGCGGGAGTCGGTTATCGGCCTACTCCTACGAGCAGTACTTC. The chain carries TRBV15 and TRBJ2-7; 14 bases match TRBD2. The germline gives CDR1 LNHNV, CDR2 YYDKDF (reference sequence). Unmatched junction bases numbered 19, after V lost 0 bases and J lost 0 bases. This CDR3 is built from 23 residues.

V gene TRBV6-5 combines with J gene TRBJ1-2; tentative D call: TRBD1 (6 bases). Germline V gene sequence: CDR1 MNHEY, CDR2 SVGAGI. The V and J ends lost 6 bases and 3 bases respectively, with 17 bases between them. The CDR3 spans 15 residues. The CDR3 DNA sequence: TGTGCCAGCAGCCCACTGGGGGGGCGACACTATGGCTACACCTTC. This translates into CASSPLGGRHYGYTF.

This sequence joins TRBV9 and TRBJ2-3; 8 bases align to TRBD2. CDR1 and CDR2 from the germline V gene are SGDLS and YYNGEE. With V trimmed by 2 bases and J by 4 bases, 6 bases remained unmatched. This CDR3 region has 15 residues. CDR3 bases: TGTGCCAGCAGCGTGGGGACTAGTCAGTCAGATACGCAGTATTTT. It is translated as CASSVGTSQSDTQYF. The entire variable domain, with the rest obtained from reference TRBV9 and TRBJ2-3, is as follows: DSGVTQTPKHLITATGQRVTLRCSPRSGDLSVYWYQQSLDQGLQFLIQYYNGEERAKGNILERFSAQQFPDLHSELNLSSLELGDSALYFCASSVGTSQSDTQYFGPGTRLTVL.

This chain uses TRBV5-6 with TRBJ2-1; D remains unclear. Germline V CDR1 and CDR2: SGHDT, YYEEEE. This CDR3 comprises 13 residues. V was pared by 0 bases and J by 10 bases, with 11 bases between. DNA of the CDR3: TGTGCCAGCAGCTTGGGTCAGCGCCAGGAGCAGTTCTTC. It specifies CASSLGQRQEQFF. Full variable domain (rest looked up from reference TRBV5-6 and TRBJ2-1): DAGVTQSPTHLIKTRGQQVTLRCSPKSGHDTVSWYQQALGQGPQFIFQYYEEEERQRGNFPDRFSGHQFPNYSSELNVNALLLGDSALYLCASSLGQRQEQFFGPGTRLTVL.

The CDR3 sequence: CASSQVGSSGSLEQYF. CDR3 nucleotide sequence: TGCGCCAGCAGCCAAGTAGGTAGCAGCGGGTCTCTCGAGCAGTACTTC. The gene calls are TRBV4-3 and TRBJ2-7, with a tentative D call TRBD2 (6 bases). In germline, CDR1 is LGHNA, CDR2 YSLEER. V lost 1 base, J lost 6 bases, and 19 bases lay in between. The CDR3 has 16 amino acids.

The gene calls are TRBV2 and TRBJ1-3, with TRBD1 as a possible D gene (5 bases). Per germline, CDR1 SNHLY and CDR2 FYNNEI. This CDR3 is built from 14 residues. Trimming shortened V by 7 bases and J by 0 bases, and 10 bases separated the two germline ends. CDR3 in amino acids: CASKGRLSGNTIYF. The CDR3 DNA reads as TGTGCCAGCAAGGGGCGGCTCTCTGGAAACACCATATATTTT.

The V call is TRBV19, the J call TRBJ2-7; 12 nucleotides line up with TRBD1. Germline loops: CDR1 LNHDA, CDR2 SQIVND (reference sequence). The CDR3 has 14 residues. Germline trimming cut 6 bases from V and 3 bases from J; bases unmatched to any gene: 3. CDR3 nucleotides: TGTGCCAGTAGGGGGACAGGGGGCAGCTACGAGCAGTACTTC. Its translation: CASRGTGGSYEQYF.

The chain uses TRBV27 and TRBJ2-7; 8 bases match TRBD2. After removal of 1 base from V and 3 bases from J, the junction contained 8 bases not matched to a gene. The V gene's germline CDR1 is MNHEY and CDR2 SMNVEV (reference sequence). The CDR3 spans 16 residues. This CDR3 is CASSLYPPREGYEQYF. The CDR3 coding sequence is TGTGCCAGCAGTTTATATCCCCCCCGGGAGGGCTACGAGCAGTACTTC.

This clone was found a few times. The chain couples TRBV28 to TRBJ2-4; 7 nucleotides align to TRBD2. Germline-derived CDR1 and CDR2 are MDHEN and SYDVKM. V lost 7 bases, J lost 8 bases, and 11 bases stayed unmatched. The CDR3 is 14 amino acids. The CDR3 coding sequence is TGTGCCAGCACCCTGGGAGGGAGGGAGGACATTCAGTACTTC. Residues: CASTLGGREDIQYF.

A few counts support this clone. The genes are TRBV5-6 and TRBJ2-7; D possibly corresponds to TRBD2 (6 bases). Germline values: CDR1 SGHDT, CDR2 YYEEEE. The V end was cut by 2 bases, the J end by 3 bases, with 21 bases between. This CDR3 is built from 17 residues. The CDR3 sequence: CASSLGPLSGIFYEQYF. For the CDR3, the DNA is TGTGCCAGCAGCTTAGGTCCCCTTAGCGGCATATTCTACGAGCAGTACTTC.

The chain employs TRBV5-6 and TRBJ2-7; the match to TRBD1 covers 10 bases. Trimming at V came to 0 bases and at J to 3 bases, leaving 6 bases not matched to a gene. CDR1 is SGHDT, CDR2 YYEEEE, per germline. The CDR3 runs to 16 residues. CDR3 DNA sequence: TGTGCCAGCAGCTTGGTGACAGGGGGCCTTATCTACGAGCAGTACTTC. It translates to CASSLVTGGLIYEQYF.

V usage is TRBV27 and J usage is TRBJ1-5; D is perhaps TRBD1 (6 bases). The end of the DNA aligns better with TRBJ2-3, so the J call may be wrong. The CDR3 loop spans 15 amino acids. Germline lookup yields CDR1 MNHEY and CDR2 SMNVEV (reference sequence). The CDR3 protein is CASSLFAQGNQPQYF. CDR3 bases: TGTGCCAGCAGTTTATTCGCACAGGGCAATCAGCCCCAGTATTTT.

The CDR3, as DNA: TGTGCCAGCAGTCGGGACAGGGGCATTCAGTACTTC. Its translation: CASSRDRGIQYF. The rearrangement uses TRBV9 and TRBJ2-4, with 10 bases identical to TRBD1. Losses at the gene ends were 5 bases for V and 9 bases for J; bases not matched to a gene: 2. This CDR3 contains 12 residues. CDR1 SGDLS and CDR2 YYNGEE come from the germline V gene.

J is TRBJ1-3 and V is TRBV7-8, with D hard to call. The length of the CDR3 is 15 residues. V lost 1 base and J lost 0, with 7 bases in between. In germline, CDR1 is SGHVS, CDR2 FQNEAQ. The CDR3 spells CASSLVVASGNTIYF. CDR3 sequence (DNA): TGTGCCAGCAGCTTAGTCGTGGCCTCTGGAAACACCATATATTTT.

The chain links TRBV5-6 to TRBJ1-5, with D hard to call. The CDR3 is 14 amino acids. V lost 2 bases, J lost 3 bases, and 9 bases lay in between. Germline V gene data show CDR1 as SGHDT and CDR2 as YYEEEE. This CDR3 is CASSLINSNQPQHF. CDR3 sequence (DNA): TGTGCCAGCAGCTTAATAAACTCCAATCAGCCCCAGCATTTT.

This clone has just a few counts. The rearrangement joins TRBV5-4 to TRBJ2-7; 7 bases map to TRBD1. Germline assignment: CDR1 SGHNT and CDR2 YYREEE (reference sequence). CDR3 length: 13 amino acids. The V segment lost 2 bases and the J segment 9 bases; nucleotides outside the gene matches: 8. The CDR3, as DNA: TGTGCCAGCAGCTTTTCCACAGGGGACGGGCAGTACTTC. It codes for CASSFSTGDGQYF. Variable domain in full (rest from reference TRBV5-4 and TRBJ2-7): ETGVTQSPTHLIKTRGQQVTLRCSSQSGHNTVSWYQQALGQGPQFIFQYYREEENGRGNFPPRFSGLQFPNYSSELNVNALELDDSALYLCASSFSTGDGQYFGPGTRLTVT.

CDR3 bases: TGTGCCAGCAGTCTAAGTTCTAGCGGTATACAAGAGACCCAGTACTTC. Protein sequence: CASSLSSSGIQETQYF. The rearrangement joins TRBV5-4 to TRBJ2-5, with 7 bases lining up with TRBD2. Trimming took 5 bases from V and 2 from J; bases not matched to a gene: 12. Germline V lookup: CDR1 SGHNT, CDR2 YYREEE (reference sequence). This CDR3 comprises 16 residues.

The chain joins TRBV19 to TRBJ1-4; D is perhaps TRBD1 (6 bases). CDR1 LNHDA and CDR2 SQIVND come from the germline V gene (reference sequence). V was shortened by 8 bases and J by 6 bases, with 13 bases between the two germline ends. This CDR3 has 13 amino acids. In DNA, the CDR3 is TGTGCCAGTGGACAGTGGCCCGATGAAAAACTGTTTTTT. It is translated as CASGQWPDEKLFF.

The V and J genes are TRBV29-1 and TRBJ2-5, with D perhaps TRBD2 (5 bases). CDR3 length equals 13 residues. The germline V gene has CDR1 SQVTM and CDR2 ANQGSEA. Trimming cost V 5 bases and J 2 bases, with 12 bases left between them. As DNA, the CDR3 is TGCAGCGTTCGAGCAGCGGCTCAAGAGACCCAGTACTTC. This sequence encodes CSVRAAAQETQYF.

This clone was seen a handful of times. The J gene is TRBJ2-7, the V gene TRBV9, with 8 bases that match TRBD2. V lost 3 bases and J lost 6; bases outside the gene matches: 11. This CDR3 region has 15 residues. Germline V CDR1 and CDR2: SGDLS, YYNGEE. The CDR3 reads CASSAYGRASGEQYF. The CDR3 bases are TGTGCCAGCAGCGCCTACGGGAGGGCATCGGGCGAGCAGTACTTC.

This clone was seen just once. V is TRBV10-1 and J is TRBJ2-7, with 12 positions matching TRBD2. V shed 4 bases and J 3 bases; nucleotides not matched to a gene: 16. There are 19 residues in the CDR3. Germline V gene sequence: CDR1 WNHNN, CDR2 SYGVQD (reference sequence). In DNA form, the CDR3 reads TGCGCCAGCAGTGTAACCCTTCTCGGACTAGCGGGGAGGGGCTACGAGCAGTACTTC. Translation gives CASSVTLLGLAGRGYEQYF.

The J gene is TRBJ1-3, the V gene TRBV7-8; D is ambiguous. CDR3 length: 14 amino acids. The V and J ends lost 1 base and 1 base respectively, with 5 bases between them. The V gene's germline CDR1 is SGHVS and CDR2 FQNEAQ. The CDR3 DNA reads TGTGCCAGCAGCTTAGGAGGATCTGGAAACACCATATATTTT. Its translation is CASSLGGSGNTIYF.

Here the CDR3 DNA reads TGTGCCAGCAGCCAAGGGCCTTTATCGGGGACAGGGGGAGACGAGCAGTACTTC. Amino acid sequence: CASSQGPLSGTGGDEQYF. The V gene is TRBV11-2, the J gene TRBJ2-7; TRBD1 aligns across 11 bases. Unmatched junction bases numbered 17, after V lost 5 bases and J lost 5 bases. Germline CDR1 is SGHAT and CDR2 is FQNNGV. The CDR3 has 18 residues.